This is a list of T cell receptor beta chains from one sample in a study of blood T cell repertoires in COVID-19. Profiled with immunoSEQ multiplex PCR; TCRdb holds only in-frame clones, not every one. The sample yields around 300,000 clones, around nine tenths seen once. Specimen: peripheral blood. These receptors came from a man between 50 and 59 years old with acute or convalescent COVID-19. The CDR3 runs from the conserved cysteine through the conserved F or W.

TRBJ2-2	TRBV9	CASSVGSHTGELFF
TRBJ2-3	TRBV6-4	CASSDRGANTDTQYF
TRBJ1-4	TRBV4-1	CASSPRYGQGSIEKLFF
TRBJ1-6	TRBV5-4	CASGPFGNDSPLHF
TRBJ2-7	TRBV5-6	CASRMTGTYEQYF
TRBJ1-2	TRBV19	CASSNHPTGTGVNGYTF
TRBJ2-5	TRBV6-2/TRBV6-3	CASSTGTSGGSRKTQYF
TRBJ2-2	TRBV6-5	CASSYRGLNTGELFF
TRBJ2-3	TRBV5-5	CASSLAQGPDTQYF
TRBJ1-4	TRBV9	CASSDGQVEKLFF
TRBJ1-1	TRBV5-1	CASSSDGIVDTEAFF
TRBJ2-5	TRBV7-9	CASGAGASTNQETQYF
TRBJ1-1	TRBV12-3/TRBV12-4	CASTFGEAEAFF
TRBJ2-1	TRBV4-1	CASSPGQGAVNEQFF
TRBJ1-1	TRBV2	CATNLGALNTEAFF
TRBJ1-1	TRBV19	CASRNQGAGTEAFF
TRBJ2-4	TRBV7-8	CASSPGLAVQQYF
TRBJ1-1	TRBV27	CASSLPGTEAFF
TRBJ1-2	TRBV30	CAWSQGHGYGYTF
TRBJ2-7	TRBV7-2	CASSHAGAYEQYF
TRBJ1-1	TRBV27	CASRGTTNTEAFF
TRBJ1-5	TRBV4-2	CASSQDSTGGNQPQHF
TRBJ2-7	TRBV21-1	CASSTGTGGVEQYF
TRBJ2-7	TRBV6-5	CASTTRVTVSYEQYF
TRBJ1-1	TRBV5-6	CASSFVGGNTEAFF
TRBJ1-1	TRBV7-9	CASSLVVYGDTEAFF
TRBJ2-1	TRBV6-4	CASSSSGGYNEQFF
TRBJ1-2	TRBV12-3/TRBV12-4	CASSPGGTYGYTF
TRBJ1-2	TRBV2	CASSEALGRHGYTF
TRBJ2-5	TRBV25-1	CASSQPLTVLEPQYF
TRBJ1-1	TRBV7-8	CASSLKRALNTEAFF
TRBJ2-2	TRBV6-6	CASSRSGGASGELFF
TRBJ2-7	TRBV19	CASKGRGNYEQYF
TRBJ2-5	TRBV7-3	CASSLYPGHPGETQYF
TRBJ2-7	TRBV27	CASSPFYAGQSSYEQYF
TRBJ1-1	TRBV4-1	CASSHANYQGLAEAFF
TRBJ2-2	TRBV7-2	CATLGVFTFANTGELFF
TRBJ2-7	TRBV7-9	CASSQTGGTYEQYF
TRBJ2-4	TRBV10-2	CASVRAGAKNIQYF
TRBJ2-1	TRBV3-1/TRBV3-2	CASSHLPGLAGENEQFF
TRBJ2-3	TRBV2	CASSRAGGSTDTQYF
TRBJ1-2	TRBV12-3/TRBV12-4	CASSLQGNYGYTF
TRBJ1-6	TRBV19	CASSPGGLKGPLHF
TRBJ2-2	TRBV7-3	CASSLQTGGTGELFF
TRBJ1-2	TRBV6-5	CASRAGQGGHYGYTF
TRBJ2-1	TRBV9	CASSVDPHTTGNEQFF
TRBJ2-1	TRBV27	CASSLSGGYYNEQFF
TRBJ1-1	TRBV7-9	CASSLENRDTEAFF